This T cell receptor (beta chain) derives from a study of shared clonotypes between healthy human individuals. This CDR3 region has 16 residues. Germline V gene sequence: CDR1 MGHRA, CDR2 YSYEKL. V was clipped by 0 bases and J by 7 bases; unmatched bases: 7. TCRdb keeps only in-frame clones here, not all; method: immunoSEQ multiplex PCR. The sample has 2 million to 2.5 million clones, approximately 94% seen once. This chain links TRBV4-1 with TRBJ2-2, with 8 positions matching TRBD2. What was sequenced was naive CD4+ T cells sorted from blood. The subset here: CD45RA+ positively selected. This receptor was taken from a man younger than 35 in good health. The CDR3 protein is CASSQETGGVDGELFF. Written as DNA, the CDR3 is TGCGCCAGCAGCCAAGAGACGGGGGGGGTCGACGGGGAGCTGTTTTTT.